This entry is about one T cell receptor gamma chain. The antigen this receptor binds is unknown. This probably arose from a read error, given a far larger clone one base away. The data are from a study of gamma-delta T cells after stem cell transplantation (TCRdb year 2016). Library preparation used RT-PCR. Sequencing was performed on an Illumina MiSeq. After TCRdb called clones again from the public reads with CATT, rows with identical DNA were merged. The sample has around 200 gamma-chain clones on record, roughly 18% of them singletons. The top ten clonotypes cover 62% of the sample. The germline V end is reduced by 5 bases and the J end by 9 bases; junction bases left unmatched: 7. The CDR3 holds 15 amino acids from the cysteine to the phenylalanine. Only CDR3 DNA remains: 45 bases, in frame from the first base. The germline V gene (reference sequence) yields GITISATS for CDR1 and ISYDGTV for CDR2.

This TCR was sampled from a human donor. It is not recorded whose cells these are; they may come from a transplant donor. Sequencing was carried out using gamma-delta T cells. The sequence links TRGV9 to TRGJP. TCRdb does not report a J gene; here it was assigned by matching the DNA to germline references. The CDR3 loop reads CALWGRGLGKKIKVF. The DNA sequence follows: TGTGCCTTGTGGGGGAGGGGGTTGGGCAAAAAAATCAAGGTATTT.